These T cell receptor beta chains were read from a single sample in a study of cytomegalovirus exposure and HLA in healthy donors. Assay used: immunoSEQ multiplex PCR; TCRdb lists only in-frame clones, some missing. The data contain about 180,000 clones, 80% to 90% of them singletons. Sequencing input: PBMCs. The origin of the receptors is a male donor in good health and CMV-seronegative. CDR3s include the opening cysteine and the closing phenylalanine or tryptophan. D genes are given only for firm matches. Only some rows state a clone size, as once, few, many or a class for expanded clones.

J gene: TRBJ2-7; D gene: TRBD2; V gene: TRBV9; clone size: -; CDR3 protein: CASSVGAGELIDEQYF; CDR3 DNA: TGTGCCAGCAGCGTAGGAGCGGGGGAGTTGATTGACGAGCAGTACTTC
J gene: TRBJ1-1; D gene: -; V gene: TRBV19; clone size: -; CDR3 protein: CASSRGQGNTEAFF; CDR3 DNA: TGTGCCAGTAGTAGGGGGCAGGGAAACACTGAAGCTTTCTTT
J gene: TRBJ2-3; D gene: -; V gene: TRBV5-1; clone size: -; CDR3 protein: CASSLGQTLSTDTQYF; CDR3 DNA: TGCGCCAGCAGCTTGGGACAGACACTTAGCACAGATACGCAGTATTTT
J gene: TRBJ1-2; D gene: -; V gene: TRBV7-9; clone size: -; CDR3 protein: CASSLGGEGYGYTF; CDR3 DNA: TGTGCCAGCAGCTTGGGGGGGGAGGGCTATGGCTACACCTTC
J gene: TRBJ2-3; D gene: TRBD2; V gene: TRBV7-2; clone size: -; CDR3 protein: CASSSIAGGLTDTQYF; CDR3 DNA: TGTGCCAGCAGCTCGATAGCGGGGGGGCTCACAGATACGCAGTATTTT
J gene: TRBJ2-4; D gene: TRBD1; V gene: TRBV7-2; clone size: -; CDR3 protein: CASGQGSSKNIQYF; CDR3 DNA: TGTGCCAGCGGACAGGGGTCTTCCAAAAACATTCAGTACTTC
J gene: TRBJ1-1; D gene: -; V gene: TRBV4-2; clone size: few; CDR3 protein: CASSPLTRQVGEAFF; CDR3 DNA: TGTGCCAGCAGCCCATTAACACGACAAGTCGGTGAAGCTTTCTTT
J gene: TRBJ2-3; D gene: TRBD2; V gene: TRBV30; clone size: -; CDR3 protein: CACLRGGAPTDTQYF; CDR3 DNA: TGTGCCTGTTTGCGGGGGGGCGCCCCTACAGATACGCAGTATTTT
J gene: TRBJ2-7; D gene: TRBD1; V gene: TRBV19; clone size: -; CDR3 protein: CATRAGGLDEQYF; CDR3 DNA: TGTGCCACTCGGGCAGGGGGCTTGGACGAGCAGTACTTC
J gene: TRBJ1-5; D gene: TRBD1; V gene: TRBV9; clone size: -; CDR3 protein: CASSVGQGLQPQHF; CDR3 DNA: TGTGCCAGCAGCGTTGGACAGGGACTTCAGCCCCAGCATTTT
J gene: TRBJ2-1; D gene: -; V gene: TRBV6-5; clone size: -; CDR3 protein: CASSYPTGEQFF; CDR3 DNA: TGTGCCAGCAGTTACCCGACAGGAGAGCAGTTCTTC
J gene: TRBJ2-7; D gene: -; V gene: TRBV15; clone size: -; CDR3 protein: CATSRDSHEVEQYF; CDR3 DNA: TGTGCCACCAGCAGAGATTCACATGAGGTTGAGCAGTACTTC
J gene: TRBJ2-2; D gene: TRBD2; V gene: TRBV28; clone size: -; CDR3 protein: CASSPLTPSGNTGELFF; CDR3 DNA: TGTGCCAGCAGTCCTCTAACCCCTAGCGGGAACACCGGGGAGCTGTTTTTT
J gene: TRBJ2-4; D gene: -; V gene: TRBV10-2; clone size: once; CDR3 protein: CASTGPENIQYF; CDR3 DNA: TGCGCCAGCACAGGGCCGGAGAACATTCAGTACTTC
J gene: TRBJ1-2; D gene: TRBD1; V gene: TRBV6-5; clone size: -; CDR3 protein: CASSRDSTNYGYPF; CDR3 DNA: TGTGCCAGCAGTCGGGACAGTACTAACTATGGCTACCCCTTC
J gene: TRBJ2-1; D gene: TRBD2; V gene: TRBV6-5; clone size: -; CDR3 protein: CASSGLAGYNEQFF; CDR3 DNA: TGTGCCAGCAGCGGACTAGCGGGGTACAATGAGCAGTTCTTC
J gene: TRBJ2-7; D gene: TRBD2; V gene: TRBV5-3; clone size: once; CDR3 protein: CARSLEASGLSYEQYF; CDR3 DNA: TGTGCCAGAAGCTTGGAGGCTAGCGGACTTTCCTACGAGCAGTACTTC
J gene: TRBJ2-1; D gene: TRBD2; V gene: TRBV2; clone size: -; CDR3 protein: CASSDPSGSFHNEQFF; CDR3 DNA: TGTGCCAGCAGTGATCCTAGCGGGAGCTTCCACAATGAGCAGTTCTTC
J gene: TRBJ2-3; D gene: TRBD2; V gene: TRBV7-8; clone size: once; CDR3 protein: CASSLRLWAGGFSSSTDTQYF; CDR3 DNA: TGTGCCAGCAGCTTAAGATTATGGGCGGGGGGATTCTCTTCTAGCACAGATACGCAGTATTTT
J gene: TRBJ2-7; D gene: TRBD1; V gene: TRBV29-1; clone size: -; CDR3 protein: CSVTGGAYEQYF; CDR3 DNA: TGCAGCGTCACAGGGGGCGCGTACGAGCAGTACTTC
J gene: TRBJ2-3; D gene: -; V gene: TRBV5-1; clone size: -; CDR3 protein: CASRPGLSITTDTQYF; CDR3 DNA: TGCGCCAGCAGGCCGGGACTCAGTATCACCACAGATACGCAGTATTTT
J gene: TRBJ1-2; D gene: -; V gene: TRBV28; clone size: few; CDR3 protein: CASRAILRTNYGYTF; CDR3 DNA: TGTGCCAGCAGAGCGATACTACGAACTAACTATGGCTACACCTTC
J gene: TRBJ1-4; D gene: -; V gene: TRBV27; clone size: -; CDR3 protein: CASSLSRSNRATNEKLFF; CDR3 DNA: TGTGCCAGCAGTTTATCCCGCAGCAACAGGGCAACTAATGAAAAACTGTTTTTT
J gene: TRBJ1-1; D gene: -; V gene: TRBV6-5; clone size: -; CDR3 protein: CASSYSDYQRTEAFF; CDR3 DNA: TGTGCCAGCAGTTACTCGGACTACCAGCGAACTGAAGCTTTCTTT